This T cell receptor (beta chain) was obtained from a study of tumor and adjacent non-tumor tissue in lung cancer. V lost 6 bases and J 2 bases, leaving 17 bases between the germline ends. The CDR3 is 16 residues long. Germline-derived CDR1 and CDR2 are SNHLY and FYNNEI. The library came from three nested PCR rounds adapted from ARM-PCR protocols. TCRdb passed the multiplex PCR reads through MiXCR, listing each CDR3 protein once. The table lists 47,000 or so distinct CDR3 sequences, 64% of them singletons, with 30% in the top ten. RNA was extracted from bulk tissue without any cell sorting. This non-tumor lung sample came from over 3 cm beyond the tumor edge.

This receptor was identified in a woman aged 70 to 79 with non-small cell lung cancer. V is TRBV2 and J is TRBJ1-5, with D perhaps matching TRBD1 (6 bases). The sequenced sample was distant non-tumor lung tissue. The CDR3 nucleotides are TGTGCCAGCAGAGGACAGTGGGCGCCCCGCAATCAGCCCCAGCATTTT. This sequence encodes CASRGQWAPRNQPQHF. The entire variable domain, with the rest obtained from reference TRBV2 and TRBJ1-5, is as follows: EPEVTQTPSHQVTQMGQEVILRCVPISNHLYFYWYRQILGQKVEFLVSFYNNEISEKSEIFDDQFSVERPDGSNFTLKIRSTKLEDSAMYFCASRGQWAPRNQPQHFGDGTRLSIL.